This section outlines one TCR beta chain sequence together with its context. The data are from a study of blood T cell repertoires in COVID-19. Study-wide context: Researchers got acute and convalescent COVID-19 samples from the United States, Italy and Spain. Nucleic acid was either cDNA or gDNA, and it came from T cells, B-cell-depleted T cells, or PBMCs.

The CDR3 spans 15 residues. The V end was cut by 4 bases, the J end by 7 bases, with 19 bases between. Germline assignment: CDR1 MGHRA and CDR2 YSYEKL. The assay was immunoSEQ multiplex PCR, and TCRdb's table has in-frame clones only and misses some. In the table there are around 41,000 clones, about 90% of which are singletons. The clonotype comes from a woman in her 30s in a cohort sampled during active COVID-19. The V call is TRBV4-1, the J call TRBJ1-2; D not resolved. Input material: peripheral blood. The CDR3 nucleotides read TGCGCCAGCAGCCCCAGCATACGGGGATTCTCTGGCTACACCTTC. It translates to CASSPSIRGFSGYTF.